This TCR beta chain derives from a study of blood T cell repertoires in COVID-19. Study-level information: Sites across the United States, Italy and Spain contributed samples from acute and convalescent COVID-19. PBMCs, B-cell-depleted T cells, or T cells provided the cDNA or gDNA that made up the material.

Per the original data handling: Reference gene primers were amplified, and this amplification served to estimate nucleated cell counts. TCRdb keeps only in-frame clones here, not all; method: immunoSEQ multiplex PCR. V and J calls and clone size are as listed in that table; D and trimming were resolved from the DNA. Of 180,000 or so clones listed, approximately 78% are singletons. Sequenced input: peripheral blood. This clonotype was sampled from an elderly woman with active or convalescent COVID-19.

The CDR3 is CATSSLNTEAFF. The CDR3 coding sequence is TGTGCCACCTCGTCACTCAACACTGAAGCTTTCTTT. The chain uses TRBV10-3 and TRBJ1-1; D gene uncertain. The CDR3 consists of 12 residues. V lost 10 bases to trimming and J lost 2 bases, with 11 bases between them. The germline gives CDR1 ENHRY, CDR2 SYGVKD.